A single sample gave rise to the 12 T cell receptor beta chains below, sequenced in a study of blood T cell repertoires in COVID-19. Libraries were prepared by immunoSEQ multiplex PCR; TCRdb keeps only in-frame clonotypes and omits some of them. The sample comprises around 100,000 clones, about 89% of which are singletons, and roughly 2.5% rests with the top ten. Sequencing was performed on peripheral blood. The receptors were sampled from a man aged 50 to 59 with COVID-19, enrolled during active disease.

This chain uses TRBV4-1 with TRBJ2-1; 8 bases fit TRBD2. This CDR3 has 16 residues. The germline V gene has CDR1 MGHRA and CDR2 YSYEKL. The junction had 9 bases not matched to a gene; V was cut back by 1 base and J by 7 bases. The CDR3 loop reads CASSQGLGGALNEQFF. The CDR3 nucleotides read TGCGCCAGCAGCCAAGGTCTCGGGGGGGCCTTGAATGAGCAGTTCTTC.

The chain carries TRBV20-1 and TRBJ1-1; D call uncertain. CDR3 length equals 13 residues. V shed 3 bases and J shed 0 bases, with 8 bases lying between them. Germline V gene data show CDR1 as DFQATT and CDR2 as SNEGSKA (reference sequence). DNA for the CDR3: TGCAGTGCTAGTGACAATCTGAACACTGAAGCTTTCTTT. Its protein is CSASDNLNTEAFF.

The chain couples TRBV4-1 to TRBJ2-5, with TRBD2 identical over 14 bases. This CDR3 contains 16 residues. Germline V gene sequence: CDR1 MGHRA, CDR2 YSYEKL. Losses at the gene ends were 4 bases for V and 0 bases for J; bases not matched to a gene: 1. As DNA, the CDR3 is TGCGCCAGCAGCCGACTAGCGGGGGGGTACCAAGAGACCCAGTACTTC. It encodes CASSRLAGGYQETQYF.

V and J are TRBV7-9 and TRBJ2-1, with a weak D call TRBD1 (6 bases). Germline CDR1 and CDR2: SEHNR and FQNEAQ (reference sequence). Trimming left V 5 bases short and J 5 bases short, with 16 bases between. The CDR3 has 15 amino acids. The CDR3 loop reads CASSRTGTLDNEQFF. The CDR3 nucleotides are TGTGCCAGCAGCCGTACAGGGACCCTTGACAATGAGCAGTTCTTC.

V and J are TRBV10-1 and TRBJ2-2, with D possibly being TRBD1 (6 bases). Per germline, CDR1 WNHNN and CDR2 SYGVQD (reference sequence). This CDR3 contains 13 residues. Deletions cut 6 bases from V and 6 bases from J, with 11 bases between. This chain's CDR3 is CASSPRGAGELFF. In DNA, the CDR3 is TGCGCCAGCAGCCCCAGGGGAGCCGGGGAGCTGTTTTTT.

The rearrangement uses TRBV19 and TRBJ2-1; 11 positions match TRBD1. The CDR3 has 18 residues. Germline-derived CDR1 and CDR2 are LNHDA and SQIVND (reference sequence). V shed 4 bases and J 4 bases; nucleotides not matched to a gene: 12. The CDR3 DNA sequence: TGTGCCAGTAGTACCCTAGGCCGGGACAGGGGGATATACAATGAGCAGTTCTTC. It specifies CASSTLGRDRGIYNEQFF.

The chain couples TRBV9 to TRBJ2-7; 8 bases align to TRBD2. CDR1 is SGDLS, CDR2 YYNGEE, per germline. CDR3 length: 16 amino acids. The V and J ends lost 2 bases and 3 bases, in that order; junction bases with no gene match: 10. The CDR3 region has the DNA TGTGCCAGCAGCGTTGGTAGCGGGGTTCAAGGCTACGAGCAGTACTTC. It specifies CASSVGSGVQGYEQYF.

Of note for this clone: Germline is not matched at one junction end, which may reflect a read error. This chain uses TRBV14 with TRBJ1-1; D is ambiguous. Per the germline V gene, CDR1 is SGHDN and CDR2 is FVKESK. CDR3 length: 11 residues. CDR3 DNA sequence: TGTGCCAGCAGCCAAGAGTCCCGGGTCCAATTT. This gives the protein CASSQESRVQF.

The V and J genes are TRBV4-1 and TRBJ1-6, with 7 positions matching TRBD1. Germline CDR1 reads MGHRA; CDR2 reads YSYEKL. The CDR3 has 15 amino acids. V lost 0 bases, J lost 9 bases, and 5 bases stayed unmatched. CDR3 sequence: CASSQEARGTSPLHF. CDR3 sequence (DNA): TGCGCCAGCAGCCAAGAGGCCAGGGGGACTTCACCCCTCCACTTT.

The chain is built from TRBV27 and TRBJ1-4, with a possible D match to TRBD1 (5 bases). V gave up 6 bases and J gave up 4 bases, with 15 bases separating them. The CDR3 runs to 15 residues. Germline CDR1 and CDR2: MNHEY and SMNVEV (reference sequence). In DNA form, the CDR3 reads TGTGCCAGCAGCATAAACTTGGGGCTTAATGAAAAACTGTTTTTT. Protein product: CASSINLGLNEKLFF.

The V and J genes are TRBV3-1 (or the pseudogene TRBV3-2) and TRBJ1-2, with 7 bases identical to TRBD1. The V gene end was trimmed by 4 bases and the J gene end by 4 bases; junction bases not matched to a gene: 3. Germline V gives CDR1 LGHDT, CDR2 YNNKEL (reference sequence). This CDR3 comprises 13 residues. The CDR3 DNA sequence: TGTGCCAGCAGCCGACAGGGCCTCTATGGCTACACCTTC. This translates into CASSRQGLYGYTF.

CDR3 in amino acids: CASSPAGQGIEQYF. CDR3 DNA sequence: TGTGCCAGCTCACCAGCAGGACAGGGGATCGAGCAGTACTTC. The chain couples TRBV18 to TRBJ2-7; 9 positions match TRBD1. This CDR3 region has 14 residues. Germline CDR1 is KGHSH and CDR2 is LQKENI. The junction had 5 bases not matched to a gene; V was cut back by 2 bases and J by 6 bases.